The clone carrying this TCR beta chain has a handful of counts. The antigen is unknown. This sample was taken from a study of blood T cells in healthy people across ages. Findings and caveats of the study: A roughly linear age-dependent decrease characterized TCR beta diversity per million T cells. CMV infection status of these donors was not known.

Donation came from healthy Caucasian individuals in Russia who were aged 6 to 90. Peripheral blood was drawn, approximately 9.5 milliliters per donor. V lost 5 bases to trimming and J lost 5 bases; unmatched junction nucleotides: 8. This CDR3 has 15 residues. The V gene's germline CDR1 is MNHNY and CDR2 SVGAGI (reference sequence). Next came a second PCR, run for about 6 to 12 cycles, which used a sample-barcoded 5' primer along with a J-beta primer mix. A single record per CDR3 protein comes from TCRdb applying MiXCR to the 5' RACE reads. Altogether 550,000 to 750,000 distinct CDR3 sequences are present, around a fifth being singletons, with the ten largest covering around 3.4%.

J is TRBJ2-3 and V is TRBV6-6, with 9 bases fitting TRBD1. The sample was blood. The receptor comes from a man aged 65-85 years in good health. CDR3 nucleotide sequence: TGTGCCAGCAGTCCCGGGACAGGGAGTCAAGATACGCAGTATTTT. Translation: CASSPGTGSQDTQYF.